This TCR beta chain was sequenced in a study of control samples from healthy donors and cancer patients. The V gene's germline CDR1 is LNHNV and CDR2 YYDKDF (reference sequence). The ends were cut back, 0 bases at V and 1 base at J, with 18 bases in the middle. The CDR3 loop spans 18 amino acids. Here immunoSEQ multiplex PCR was the method, and the copy in TCRdb shows in-frame clones only, minus some. The profile covers fewer than 60,000 clones, with over 75% appearing a single time and roughly 13% taken by the ten largest. This TCR was sampled from a woman aged 60-75 years with lung cancer. Input material: PBMCs. The chain uses TRBV15 and TRBJ2-5, with D possibly TRBD1 on 5 matching bases. CDR3 protein: CATSRELQGAPLQETQYF. CDR3 DNA: TGTGCCACCAGCAGAGAACTACAAGGGGCCCCACTCCAAGAGACCCAGTACTTC. The variable domain in full, completed from reference TRBV15 and TRBJ2-5, reads DAMVIQNPRYQVTQFGKPVTLSCSQTLNHNVMYWYQQKSSQAPKLLFHYYDKDFNNEADTPDNFQSRRPNTSFCFLDIRSPGLGDTAMYLCATSRELQGAPLQETQYFGPGTRLLVL.